Given below is one T cell receptor beta chain in context. Its antigen remains unknown. The data derive from a study of T cells in Graves' hyperthyroidism and ophthalmopathy. Study outcomes and limitations: Ophthalmopathy prediction by the model preceded onset by a median approximately 6.1 months.

Germline V gene lookup returns CDR1 LGHDT and CDR2 YNNKEL (reference sequence). Trimming removed 0 bases from V and 1 base from J, with 12 bases in between. CDR3 length: 16 amino acids. A patient was excluded if there was uncontrolled infection, other autoimmune disease, pregnancy or lactation. PBMCs were obtained from approximately 9.2 ml fresh peripheral blood. Using RNA transcripts as the source, TCR beta CDR3 regions were amplified. First-round RT-PCR targeting the TCR CDR3 was performed with the HTBI primer set. Each CDR3 protein is one row after TCRdb ran MiXCR on the multiplex PCR reads. The profile shows about 480,000 distinct CDR3 sequences, around 22% of them singletons.

The gene calls are TRBV3-1 and TRBJ1-1; D not certain. The TCR comes from a woman aged 25 to 45 with Graves' ophthalmopathy. Specimen: blood. In nucleotides, the CDR3 is TGTGCCAGCAGCCAAGAGTTCCGGGCAGGGAACACTGAAGCTTTCTTT. Translating it yields CASSQEFRAGNTEAFF.